This entry concerns a single T cell receptor beta chain. This same CDR3 is encoded by further DNA sequences in the sample. Authors' processing steps: Researchers report that nucleated cell counts were estimated from reference gene primer amplification. The table came from immunoSEQ multiplex PCR; TCRdb's copy has only in-frame clones and leaves some out. From that table come the V and J calls and clone size; the DNA was used to work out D and trimming. This table has 130,000 or so clones, around 88% appearing once. V dropped 5 bases and J dropped 8; count of bases not matched to a gene: 7. Looked up from germline, CDR1 is SGHAT and CDR2 is FQNNGV. The CDR3 sequence is 14 residues long. The Seattle patients joined while their infection was active and were tracked longitudinally afterward. The data are from a study of blood T cell repertoires in COVID-19. The overall study: Sites in the United States, Italy and Spain provided acute and convalescent COVID-19 samples. The analysed material was cDNA or gDNA that came from T cells, B-cell-depleted T cells, or PBMCs.

The clonotype comes from a man between 60 and 70 years old with COVID-19, enrolled during active disease. The specimen sequenced was peripheral blood. This chain links TRBV11-2 with TRBJ1-4; 8 nucleotides agree with TRBD1. The CDR3 nucleotides are TGTGCCAGCAGCAGAACAGGGGGTGAAGAAAAACTGTTTTTT. Amino acids: CASSRTGGEEKLFF.